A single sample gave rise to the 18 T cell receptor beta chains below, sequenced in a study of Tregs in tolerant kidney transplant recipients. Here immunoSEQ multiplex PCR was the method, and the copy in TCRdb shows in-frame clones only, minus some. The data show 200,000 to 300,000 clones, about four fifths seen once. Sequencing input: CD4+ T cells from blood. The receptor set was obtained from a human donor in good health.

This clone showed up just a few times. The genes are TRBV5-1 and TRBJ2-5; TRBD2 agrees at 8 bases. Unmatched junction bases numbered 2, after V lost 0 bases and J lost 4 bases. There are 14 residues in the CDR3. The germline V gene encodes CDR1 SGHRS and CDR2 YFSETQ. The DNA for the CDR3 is TGCGCCAGCAGCTTGGCCCTAGCGGGAGAGACCCAGTACTTC. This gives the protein CASSLALAGETQYF.

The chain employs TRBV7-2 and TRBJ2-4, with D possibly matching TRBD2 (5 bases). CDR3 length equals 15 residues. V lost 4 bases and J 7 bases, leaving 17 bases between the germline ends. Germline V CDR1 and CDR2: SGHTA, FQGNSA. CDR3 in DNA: TGTGCCAGCAGCTCCCCCTATGGAGGACCGAACATTCAGTACTTC. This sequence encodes CASSSPYGGPNIQYF. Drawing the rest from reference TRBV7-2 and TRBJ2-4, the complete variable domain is GAGVSQSPSNKVTEKGKDVELRCDPISGHTALYWYRQSLGQGLEFLIYFQGNSAPDKSGLPSDRFSAERTGGSVSTLTIQRTQQEDSAVYLCASSSPYGGPNIQYFGAGTRLSVL.

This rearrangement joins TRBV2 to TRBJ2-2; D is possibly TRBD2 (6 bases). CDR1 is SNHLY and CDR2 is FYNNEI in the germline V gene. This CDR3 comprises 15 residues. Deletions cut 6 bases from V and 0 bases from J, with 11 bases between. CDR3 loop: CASRAGPSNTGELFF. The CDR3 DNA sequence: TGTGCCAGCAGGGCGGGACCCTCGAACACCGGGGAGCTGTTTTTT.

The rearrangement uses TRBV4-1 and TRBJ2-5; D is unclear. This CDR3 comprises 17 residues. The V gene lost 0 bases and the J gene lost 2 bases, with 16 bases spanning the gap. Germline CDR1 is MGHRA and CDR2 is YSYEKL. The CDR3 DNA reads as TGCGCCAGCAGCCAAGATTCCGTGGCCACCAGACAAGAGACCCAGTACTTC. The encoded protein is CASSQDSVATRQETQYF.

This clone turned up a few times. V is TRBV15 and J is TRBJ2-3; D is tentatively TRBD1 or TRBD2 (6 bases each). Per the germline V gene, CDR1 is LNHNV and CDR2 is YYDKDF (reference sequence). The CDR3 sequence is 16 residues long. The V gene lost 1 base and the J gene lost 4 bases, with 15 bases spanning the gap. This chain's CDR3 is CATSRVAGRGADTQYF. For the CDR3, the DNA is TGTGCCACCAGCAGAGTTGCGGGAAGGGGGGCAGATACGCAGTATTTT.

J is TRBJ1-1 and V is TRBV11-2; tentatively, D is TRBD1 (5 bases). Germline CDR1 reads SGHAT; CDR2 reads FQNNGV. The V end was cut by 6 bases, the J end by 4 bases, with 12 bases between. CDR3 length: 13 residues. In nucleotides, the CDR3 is TGTGCCAGCAGTTACGACAGCGTCACTGAAGCTTTCTTT. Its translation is CASSYDSVTEAFF.

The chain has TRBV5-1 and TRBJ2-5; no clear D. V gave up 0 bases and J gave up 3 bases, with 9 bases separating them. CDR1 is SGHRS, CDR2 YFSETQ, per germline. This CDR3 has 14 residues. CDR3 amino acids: CASSLGHREETQYF. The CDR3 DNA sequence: TGCGCCAGCAGCTTGGGACACCGAGAAGAGACCCAGTACTTC.

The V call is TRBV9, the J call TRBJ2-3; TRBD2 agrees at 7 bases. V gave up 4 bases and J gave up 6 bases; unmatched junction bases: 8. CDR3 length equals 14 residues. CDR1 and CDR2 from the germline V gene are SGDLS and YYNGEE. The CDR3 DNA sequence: TGTGCCAGCAGCCCCCGTAGGGAGGGGGATACGCAGTATTTT. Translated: CASSPRREGDTQYF. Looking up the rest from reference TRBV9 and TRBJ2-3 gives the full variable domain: DSGVTQTPKHLITATGQRVTLRCSPRSGDLSVYWYQQSLDQGLQFLIQYYNGEERAKGNILERFSAQQFPDLHSELNLSSLELGDSALYFCASSPRREGDTQYFGPGTRLTVL.

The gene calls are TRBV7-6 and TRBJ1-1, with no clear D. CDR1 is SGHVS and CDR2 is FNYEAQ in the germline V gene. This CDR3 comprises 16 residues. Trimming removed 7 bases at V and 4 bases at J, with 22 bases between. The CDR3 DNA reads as TGTGCCAGCACAGCGGGCAGAGGGTCGGCGGGCACTGAAGCTTTCTTT. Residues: CASTAGRGSAGTEAFF.

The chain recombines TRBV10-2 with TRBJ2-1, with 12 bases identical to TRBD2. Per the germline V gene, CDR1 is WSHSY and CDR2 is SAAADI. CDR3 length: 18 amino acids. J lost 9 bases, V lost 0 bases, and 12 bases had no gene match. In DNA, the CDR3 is TGCGCCAGCAGTGAGTCCCCGGCTTGGACTAGCGGGACTGGTGAGCAGTTCTTC. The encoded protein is CASSESPAWTSGTGEQFF.

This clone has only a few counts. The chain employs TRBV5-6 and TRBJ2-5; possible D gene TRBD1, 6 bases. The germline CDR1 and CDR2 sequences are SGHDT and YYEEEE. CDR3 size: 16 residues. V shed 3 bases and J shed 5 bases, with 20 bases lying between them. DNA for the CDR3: TGTGCCAGCAGCTCGTTACAGTGGGGGCAGGGGGAGACCCAGTACTTC. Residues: CASSSLQWGQGETQYF.

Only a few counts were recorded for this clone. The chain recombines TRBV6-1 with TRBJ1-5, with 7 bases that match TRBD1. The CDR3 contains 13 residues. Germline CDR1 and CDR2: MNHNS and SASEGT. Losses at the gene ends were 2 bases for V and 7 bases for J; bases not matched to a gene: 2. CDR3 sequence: CASSETGVQPQHF. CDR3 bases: TGTGCCAGCAGTGAAACAGGGGTCCAGCCCCAGCATTTT.

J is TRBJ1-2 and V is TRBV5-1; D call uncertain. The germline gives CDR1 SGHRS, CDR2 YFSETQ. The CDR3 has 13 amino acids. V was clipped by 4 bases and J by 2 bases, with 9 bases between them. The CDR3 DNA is TGCGCCAGCAGCGAAGCTTTCAACTATGGCTACACCTTC. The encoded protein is CASSEAFNYGYTF.

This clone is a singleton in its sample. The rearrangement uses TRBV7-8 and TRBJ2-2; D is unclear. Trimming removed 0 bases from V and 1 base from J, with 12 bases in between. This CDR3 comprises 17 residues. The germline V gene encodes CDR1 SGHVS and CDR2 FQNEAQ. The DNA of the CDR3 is TGTGCCAGCAGCTTAGCCGTAAGGAACCAGAACACCGGGGAGCTGTTTTTT. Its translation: CASSLAVRNQNTGELFF.

CDR3 coding DNA: TGCGCCAGCAGCCGAGGGGGGAATTCGGCAACTAATGAAAAACTGTTTTTT. This gives the protein CASSRGGNSATNEKLFF. The gene calls are TRBV5-1 and TRBJ1-4; tentative D call: TRBD1 (6 bases). V lost 4 bases and J 0 bases, leaving 16 bases between the germline ends. Germline V gene lookup returns CDR1 SGHRS and CDR2 YFSETQ. The CDR3 is 17 amino acids. Together with reference TRBV5-1 and TRBJ1-4, the CDR3 gives the full variable domain: KAGVTQTPRYLIKTRGQQVTLSCSPISGHRSVSWYQQTPGQGLQFLFEYFSETQRNKGNFPGRFSGRQFSNSRSEMNVSTLELGDSALYLCASSRGGNSATNEKLFFGSGTQLSVL.

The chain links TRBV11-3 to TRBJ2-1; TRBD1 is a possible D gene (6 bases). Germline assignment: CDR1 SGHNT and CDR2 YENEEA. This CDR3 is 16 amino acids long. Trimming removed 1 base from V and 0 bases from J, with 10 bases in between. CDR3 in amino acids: CASSLGTETSYNEQFF. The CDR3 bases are TGTGCCAGCAGCTTAGGGACAGAAACCTCCTACAATGAGCAGTTCTTC.

CDR3 DNA sequence: TGTGCCAGTAGTCTTCGACAGGGAGTCGGGGAGCTGTTTTTT. Amino acid sequence: CASSLRQGVGELFF. The rearrangement links TRBV19 to TRBJ2-2, with 7 nucleotides matching TRBD1. From germline, CDR1 is LNHDA and CDR2 SQIVND (reference sequence). CDR3 length equals 14 residues. V was pared by 5 bases and J by 7 bases, with 7 bases of the junction left unmatched. Complete variable domain (other parts from reference TRBV19 and TRBJ2-2): DGGITQSPKYLFRKEGQNVTLSCEQNLNHDAMYWYRQDPGQGLRLIYYSQIVNDFQKGDIAEGYSVSREKKESFPLTVTSAQKNPTAFYLCASSLRQGVGELFFGEGSRLTVL.

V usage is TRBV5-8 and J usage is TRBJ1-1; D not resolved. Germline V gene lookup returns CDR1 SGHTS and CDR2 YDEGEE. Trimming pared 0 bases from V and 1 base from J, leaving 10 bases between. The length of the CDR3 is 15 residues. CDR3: CASSLGRMQNTEAFF. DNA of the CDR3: TGTGCCAGCAGCTTGGGTCGGATGCAGAACACTGAAGCTTTCTTT. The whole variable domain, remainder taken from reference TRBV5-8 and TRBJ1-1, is EAGVTQSPTHLIKTRGQQATLRCSPISGHTSVYWYQQALGLGLQFLLWYDEGEERNRGNFPPRFSGRQFPNYSSELNVNALELEDSALYLCASSLGRMQNTEAFFGQGTRLTVV.